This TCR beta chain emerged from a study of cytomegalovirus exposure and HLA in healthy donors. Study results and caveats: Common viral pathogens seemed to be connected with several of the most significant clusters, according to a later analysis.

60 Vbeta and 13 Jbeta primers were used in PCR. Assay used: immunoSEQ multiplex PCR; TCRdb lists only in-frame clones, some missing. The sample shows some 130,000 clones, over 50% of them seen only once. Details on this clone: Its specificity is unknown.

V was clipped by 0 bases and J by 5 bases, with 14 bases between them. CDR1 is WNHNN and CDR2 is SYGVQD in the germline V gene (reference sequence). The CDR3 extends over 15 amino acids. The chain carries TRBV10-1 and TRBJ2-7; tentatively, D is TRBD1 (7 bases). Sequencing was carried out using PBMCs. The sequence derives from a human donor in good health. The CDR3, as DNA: TGCGCCAGCAGTGAGTCAAGTGGAGGGGGCCACGAGCAGTACGTC. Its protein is CASSESSGGGHEQYV.